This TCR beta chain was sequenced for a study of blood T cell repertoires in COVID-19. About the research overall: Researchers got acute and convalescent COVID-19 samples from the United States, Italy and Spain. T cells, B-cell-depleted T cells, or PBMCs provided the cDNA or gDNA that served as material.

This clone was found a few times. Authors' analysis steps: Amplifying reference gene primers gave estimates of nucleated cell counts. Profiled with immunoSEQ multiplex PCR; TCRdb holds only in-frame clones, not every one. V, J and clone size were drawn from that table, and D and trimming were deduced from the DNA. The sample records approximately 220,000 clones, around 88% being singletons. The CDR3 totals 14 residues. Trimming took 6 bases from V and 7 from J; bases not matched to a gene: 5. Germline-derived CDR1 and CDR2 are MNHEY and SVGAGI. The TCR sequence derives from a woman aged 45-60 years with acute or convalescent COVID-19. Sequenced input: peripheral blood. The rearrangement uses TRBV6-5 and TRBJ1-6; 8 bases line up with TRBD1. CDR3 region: CASRPTGANSPLHF. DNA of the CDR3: TGTGCCAGCAGGCCGACAGGGGCAAATTCACCCCTCCACTTT.